This T cell receptor (beta chain) was retrieved from a study of blood T cell repertoires in COVID-19. The protocol was immunoSEQ multiplex PCR, while the TCRdb copy is restricted to in-frame clones and leaves out a portion. Of nearly 250,000 clones listed, roughly 83% are singletons. Trimming removed 6 bases from V and 7 bases from J; junction bases left unmatched: 14. This CDR3 has 16 amino acids. Looked up from germline, CDR1 is MNHNS and CDR2 is SASEGT. Sequenced sample: peripheral blood. The V call is TRBV6-1, the J call TRBJ2-1; TRBD1 agrees at 8 bases. The clonotype originates from a woman aged 80 or over with COVID-19, enrolled during active disease. CDR3 DNA sequence: TGTGCCAGCAGCGAATTCAGATCCGGACAGGGTAATGAGCAGTTCTTC. Amino acid sequence: CASSEFRSGQGNEQFF.